Listed below are T cell receptor beta chains from one sample, sequenced in a study of cytomegalovirus exposure and HLA in healthy donors. Generated by immunoSEQ multiplex PCR, the TCRdb table keeps only in-frame clones and is missing some. This table holds roughly 120,000 clones, roughly four fifths found once. Material: PBMCs. These receptors were obtained from a young woman in good health and CMV-seronegative. The CDR3 runs from the conserved cysteine through the conserved F or W. D genes are given only for firm matches. For some rows the clone size is stated as once, few or many, or as a class when expanded; others skip it.

v_call	d_call	cdr3_length	j_call	clone_size	cdr3_nt	cdr3_aa
TRBV4-2	-	17	TRBJ1-2	-	TGTGCCAGCAGCCAAGATGGCCCTTCAGCGGAATTGTATGGCTACACCTTC	CASSQDGPSAELYGYTF
TRBV5-6	-	17	TRBJ2-5	-	TGTGCCAGCAGCTCGTTGACAGGAGAGTCCCCTCAAGAGACCCAGTACTTC	CASSSLTGESPQETQYF
TRBV28	TRBD1	16	TRBJ2-7	-	TGTGCCAGCACCCTACGAACAGGGGCCCCACTCTACGAGCAGTACTTC	CASTLRTGAPLYEQYF
TRBV6-1	TRBD2	19	TRBJ2-3	-	TGTGCCAGCAGTGATAGACCAGCGGGAGGTCCCCTTAGCACAGATACGCAGTATTTT	CASSDRPAGGPLSTDTQYF
TRBV7-2	TRBD1	13	TRBJ2-7	-	TGTGCCAGCAGCCCTGGGACAGTCTACGAGCAGTACTTC	CASSPGTVYEQYF
TRBV28	TRBD1	14	TRBJ1-5	-	TGTGCCAGCAGTTTACAGGGGGTGAATCAGCCCCAGCATTTT	CASSLQGVNQPQHF
TRBV29-1	TRBD1	15	TRBJ1-2	-	TGCAGCGTTGGGGGACAGGGAGCGGCGGGATATGGCTACACCTTC	CSVGGQGAAGYGYTF
TRBV5-4	TRBD2	15	TRBJ2-7	-	TGTGCCAGCAGCGGAGGGCGGGAGCCGGCCTACGAGCAGTACTTC	CASSGGREPAYEQYF
TRBV7-9	-	15	TRBJ1-1	-	TGTGCCAGCAGATCACCGGAAAGGGGGATCACTGAAGCTTTCTTT	CASRSPERGITEAFF
TRBV7-2	TRBD1	14	TRBJ2-7	-	TGTGCCAGCAGCATGATGACAGGGCCCGGGGAGCAGTACTTC	CASSMMTGPGEQYF
TRBV29-1	-	11	TRBJ2-7	-	TGCAGCGTTGAGGAGGGCCCCGAGCAGTACTTC	CSVEEGPEQYF
TRBV28	-	13	TRBJ1-5	-	TGTGCCAGCAGTCTTCTACCCGTACAGCCCCAGCATTTT	CASSLLPVQPQHF
TRBV27	-	13	TRBJ2-5	-	TGTGCCAGCAGAGAACAGGGGGAGGGAACCCAGTACTTC	CASREQGEGTQYF
TRBV29-1	-	10	TRBJ1-2	-	TGCAGCGTTGATCTTGATGGCTACACCTTC	CSVDLDGYTF
TRBV19	TRBD1	15	TRBJ1-2	-	TGTGCCAGTAGAACGAACAGGGGCTCCAACTATGGCTACACCTTC	CASRTNRGSNYGYTF
TRBV5-4	-	13	TRBJ1-2	-	TGTGCCAGCAGCTTGAGTATCAGGAGGGGCTACACCTTC	CASSLSIRRGYTF
TRBV2	-	15	TRBJ1-5	many	TGTGCCAGCAGCAAACAGTCGTGGAGCAATCAGCCCCAGCATTTT	CASSKQSWSNQPQHF
TRBV7-2	-	15	TRBJ2-1	once	TGTGCCAGCAGCTCCCAGGGGATCTCCTACAATGAGCAGTTCTTC	CASSSQGISYNEQFF
TRBV4-2	TRBD1	17	TRBJ1-1	-	TGTGCCAGCAGCCCAACGACACGACAGGGGGCGCAATCTGAAGCTTTCTTT	CASSPTTRQGAQSEAFF
TRBV30	TRBD2	16	TRBJ2-1	-	TGTGCCTGGAGTGTCTACGGGACTAGCGGACCCAATGAGCAGTTCTTC	CAWSVYGTSGPNEQFF
TRBV4-3	-	15	TRBJ2-7	-	TGCGCCAGCAGCCAAGATAGGGCTAGCGTCTACGAGCAGTACTTC	CASSQDRASVYEQYF
TRBV4-1	TRBD2	14	TRBJ2-5	-	TGCGCCAGCAGTCAAGGACTAGCGGGAGAGACCCAGTACTTC	CASSQGLAGETQYF
TRBV4-2	TRBD2	17	TRBJ2-7	-	TGTGCCAGCAGCCAGGCTCTAGCGGGAGACCTCTCCTACGAGCAGTACTTC	CASSQALAGDLSYEQYF
TRBV6-4	TRBD1	15	TRBJ2-2	few	TGTGCCAGCAGCCTCACAGGGGGCGACACCGGGGAGCTGTTTTTT	CASSLTGGDTGELFF
TRBV29-1	-	11	TRBJ2-4	-	TGCAGCGCGCAGGCGGGGAACATTCAGTACTTC	CSAQAGNIQYF
TRBV6-1	-	15	TRBJ2-7	-	TGTGCCAGCAGTGAACACATGCGGCAGCCCTACGAGCAGTACTTC	CASSEHMRQPYEQYF
TRBV4-3	-	17	TRBJ1-1	-	TGCGCCAGCAGCCAAGAAATTGCGGCCGATAGGGGTACTGAAGCTTTCTTT	CASSQEIAADRGTEAFF
TRBV13	TRBD1	15	TRBJ2-7	-	TGTGCCAGCAGCTTAGTGGGACAGAGACCCTACGAGCAGTACTTC	CASSLVGQRPYEQYF
TRBV30	-	11	TRBJ1-2	once	TGTGCCTGGAGCCCAGTATATGGCTACACCTTC	CAWSPVYGYTF
TRBV9	-	14	TRBJ2-3	-	TGTGCCAGCACCTTCGGGGGACTCACAGATACGCAGTATTTT	CASTFGGLTDTQYF
TRBV5-4	-	16	TRBJ2-7	once	TGTGCCAGCAGCTTGGTGCAGGTACTCCCCGGCGACGAGCAGTACTTC	CASSLVQVLPGDEQYF
TRBV28	-	13	TRBJ1-1	-	TGTGCCAGTATGAGGATAATGAACACTGAAGCTTTCTTT	CASMRIMNTEAFF
TRBV2	TRBD1	16	TRBJ1-1	-	TGTGCCAGCAGTGAAGCGCTTCAGGGACAGGACTTTGAAGCTTTCTTT	CASSEALQGQDFEAFF
TRBV27	-	14	TRBJ2-7	-	TGTGCCAGCAGCCCACATGGGAGCTCCTACGAGCAGTACTTC	CASSPHGSSYEQYF
TRBV4-2	TRBD2	15	TRBJ2-1	-	TGTGCCAGCAGCCAAGACACTAGCGGGGGTAATGAGCAGTTCTTC	CASSQDTSGGNEQFF
TRBV15	TRBD1	13	TRBJ1-2	-	TGTGCCACCAGCAGAATAGGACAGGGGGGCTACACCTTC	CATSRIGQGGYTF
TRBV6-1	TRBD1	15	TRBJ2-7	once	TGTGCCAGCAGTGCTGGGACAGGCGGGGAGGTGGAGCAGTACTTC	CASSAGTGGEVEQYF
TRBV27	TRBD2	14	TRBJ2-7	-	TGTGCCAGCAGCATTAGCGGGGGGGCCTACGAGCAGTACTTC	CASSISGGAYEQYF
TRBV19	TRBD1	15	TRBJ2-3	few	TGTGCCAGTAGAACCGGGACAGGGTTCACAGATACGCAGTATTTT	CASRTGTGFTDTQYF
TRBV6-5	TRBD1	15	TRBJ2-3	-	TGTGCCAGCAGTCAAGGGACAGGACTCACAGATACGCGGTATTTT	CASSQGTGLTDTRYF
TRBV28	TRBD2	13	TRBJ2-3	few	TGTGCCGCCGCGGGAGGGGGCACAGATACGCAGTATTTT	CAAAGGGTDTQYF
TRBV6-1	TRBD1	16	TRBJ2-5	-	TGTGCCAGCAGTGAATACTGGGACAGGGGTCGGGAGACCCAGTACTTC	CASSEYWDRGRETQYF
TRBV5-1	-	14	TRBJ1-5	once	TGCGCCAGCAGCTTGGCCGAGGCCGGTTCGCCCCAGCATTTT	CASSLAEAGSPQHF
TRBV6-5	TRBD1	14	TRBJ2-7	-	TGTGCCAGCAGGACCGGGACAGGGGGCTTCGAGCAGTACTTC	CASRTGTGGFEQYF
TRBV28	-	17	TRBJ2-3	-	TGTGCCAGCAGTTTTTTTTCTGCTCTAGCATTCACAGATACGCAGTATTTT	CASSFFSALAFTDTQYF